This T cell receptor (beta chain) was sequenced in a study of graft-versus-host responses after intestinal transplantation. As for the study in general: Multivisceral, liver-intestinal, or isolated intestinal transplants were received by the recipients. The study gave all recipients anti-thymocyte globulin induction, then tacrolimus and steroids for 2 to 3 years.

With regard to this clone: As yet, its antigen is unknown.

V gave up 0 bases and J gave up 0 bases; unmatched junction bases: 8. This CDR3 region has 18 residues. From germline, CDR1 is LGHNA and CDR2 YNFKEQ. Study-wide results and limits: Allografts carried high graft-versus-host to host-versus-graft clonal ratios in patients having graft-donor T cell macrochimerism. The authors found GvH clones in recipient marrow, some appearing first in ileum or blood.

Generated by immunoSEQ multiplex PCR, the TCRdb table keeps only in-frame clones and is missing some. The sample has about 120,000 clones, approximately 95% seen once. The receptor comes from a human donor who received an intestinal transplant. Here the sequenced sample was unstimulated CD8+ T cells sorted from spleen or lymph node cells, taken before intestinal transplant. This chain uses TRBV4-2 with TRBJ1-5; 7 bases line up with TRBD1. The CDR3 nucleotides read TGTGCCAGCAGCCAAGATCCCCAGGGGGAGTATAGCAATCAGCCCCAGCATTTT. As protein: CASSQDPQGEYSNQPQHF.